What follows are 11 T cell receptor beta chains derived from one specimen sequenced in a study of T cell responses to AZD1222 COVID-19 vaccine. Data came from immunoSEQ multiplex PCR; TCRdb stores just in-frame clones and leaves some out. Of over 130,000 clones in the sample, around 90% were seen once. The specimen comprised peripheral blood, sampled 28 days after the second AZD1222 dose. The receptor source for this set is an adult who received the AZD1222 COVID-19 vaccine.

Comment on this clone: This sample also contains other DNA sequences that code for the same CDR3. The V and J genes are TRBV19 and TRBJ2-5; maybe TRBD2 (5 bases). The CDR3 spans 13 residues. Germline CDR1 and CDR2: LNHDA and SQIVND (reference sequence). V dropped 1 base and J dropped 5 bases, with 8 bases sitting between them. CDR3 coding DNA: TGTGCCAGTAGTATAGGAGGGTTTGAGACCCAGTACTTC. This encodes CASSIGGFETQYF.

This clone was picked up a small number of times. This chain connects TRBV20-1 to TRBJ2-1; TRBD2 matches 15 bases. Germline V gene data show CDR1 as DFQATT and CDR2 as SNEGSKA (reference sequence). This CDR3 comprises 15 residues. The trim removed 3 bases at V and 9 bases at J, leaving 6 bases unmatched. CDR3 protein: CSASAGLAGGLEQFF. The DNA of the CDR3 is TGCAGTGCTAGTGCCGGACTAGCGGGGGGGCTTGAGCAGTTCTTC.

The chain links TRBV12-3 or TRBV12-4 to TRBJ2-7; D is tentatively TRBD1 or TRBD2 (5 bases each). V was shortened by 4 bases and J by 4 bases, with 11 bases between the two germline ends. This CDR3 spans 13 amino acids. In nucleotides, the CDR3 is TGTGCCAGCAGTTCGGGACCCTCATACGAGCAGTACTTC. Encoded protein: CASSSGPSYEQYF.

The chain joins TRBV5-1 to TRBJ1-4, with unresolved D. The length of the CDR3 is 14 residues. Trimming took 5 bases from V and 0 from J, leaving 8 bases between them. Looked up from germline, CDR1 is SGHRS and CDR2 is YFSETQ. CDR3 bases: TGCGCCAGCAGGGCCACCGCAACTAATGAAAAACTGTTTTTT. It specifies CASRATATNEKLFF.

The V call is TRBV3-1 (or the pseudogene TRBV3-2), the J call TRBJ2-4; 12 nucleotides align to TRBD2. J gave up 2 bases and V 1 base, and 3 bases lay outside the gene matches. The CDR3 is made up of 17 amino acids. The germline V gene encodes CDR1 LGHDT and CDR2 YNNKEL (reference sequence). As DNA, the CDR3 is TGTGCCAGCAGCCAAGGACTAGCGGGAGTTACCAAAAACATTCAGTACTTC. Its translation is CASSQGLAGVTKNIQYF.

V gene TRBV7-2 combines with J gene TRBJ1-6; TRBD1 matches at 7 bases. CDR1 SGHTA and CDR2 FQGNSA come from the germline V gene. Trimming removed 5 bases from V and 6 bases from J; junction bases left unmatched: 4. This CDR3 is built from 14 residues. The CDR3 reads CASSTTGSNSPLHF. The CDR3, as DNA: TGTGCCAGCAGCACGACAGGGAGTAATTCACCCCTCCACTTT.

The V call is TRBV3-1 (or the pseudogene TRBV3-2), the J call TRBJ2-5; 15 bases agree with TRBD2. V trimming: 1 base; J trimming: 4 bases; junction bases outside the gene matches: 1. Germline V gene lookup returns CDR1 LGHDT and CDR2 YNNKEL (reference sequence). The CDR3 is 16 amino acids. Here the CDR3 DNA reads TGTGCCAGCAGCCAAGTGGGACTAGCGGGAGGAGAGACCCAGTACTTC. Translated: CASSQVGLAGGETQYF.

V usage is TRBV6-2 or TRBV6-3 and J usage is TRBJ1-1, with D perhaps TRBD1 (5 bases). The CDR3 spans 15 residues. V was trimmed by 4 bases and J by 0 bases, leaving 12 bases between them. The germline V gene has CDR1 MNHEY and CDR2 SVGEGT. As DNA, the CDR3 is TGTGCCAGCAGTTTAAGGGGCCCGATGAACACTGAAGCTTTCTTT. It translates to CASSLRGPMNTEAFF.

The rearrangement links TRBV28 to TRBJ2-7; 9 bases line up with TRBD1. The CDR3 spans 14 residues. V lost 5 bases to trimming and J lost 7 bases; unmatched junction nucleotides: 9. Germline V gene lookup returns CDR1 MDHEN and CDR2 SYDVKM. The CDR3 protein is CASSPPNRGQEQYF. CDR3 nucleotides: TGTGCCAGCAGTCCCCCGAACAGGGGGCAAGAGCAGTACTTC. The full variable domain, in which reference TRBV28 and TRBJ2-7 provide the parts outside the CDR3, is DVKVTQSSRYLVKRTGEKVFLECVQDMDHENMFWYRQDPGLGLRLIYFSYDVKMKEKGDIPEGYSVSREKKERFSLILESASTNQTSMYLCASSPPNRGQEQYFGPGTRLTVT.

The rearrangement joins TRBV7-3 to TRBJ2-1; 7 nucleotides agree with TRBD1. V was pared by 5 bases and J by 4 bases, with 8 bases of the junction left unmatched. This CDR3 spans 15 amino acids. From germline, CDR1 is SGHTA and CDR2 FQGTGA. The CDR3 nucleotides read TGTGCCAGCAGCAATTCAGGGGGTGTTTACAATGAGCAGTTCTTC. It yields the protein CASSNSGGVYNEQFF.

This rearrangement joins TRBV3-1 (or the pseudogene TRBV3-2) to TRBJ2-1; 7 bases map to TRBD2. The germline V gene encodes CDR1 LGHDT and CDR2 YNNKEL (reference sequence). V was clipped by 6 bases and J by 5 bases; unmatched bases: 7. This CDR3 comprises 14 residues. The CDR3 protein is CASRLTSVNNEQFF. For the CDR3, the DNA is TGTGCCAGCAGGCTAACTAGCGTCAACAATGAGCAGTTCTTC.